The 21 T cell receptor beta chains listed next were all sequenced from one sample in a study of blood T cell repertoires in COVID-19. The data were produced by immunoSEQ multiplex PCR, yet TCRdb's version contains in-frame clones alone and is incomplete. This sample has 55,000 to 75,000 clones; around 80% occur once, and the top ten carry more than 15%. The sample comprised peripheral blood. Source of these receptors: an older man with acute or convalescent COVID-19.

The CDR3 nucleotides read TGTGCCAGCAGTTGGGCGGGGACTAGGGGGTTCAATGAGCAGTTCTTC. Translation gives CASSWAGTRGFNEQFF. The chain uses TRBV6-5 and TRBJ2-1; the match to TRBD2 covers 8 bases. V was pared by 4 bases and J by 6 bases, with 11 bases of the junction left unmatched. Germline values: CDR1 MNHEY, CDR2 SVGAGI. The CDR3 length is 16 residues.

The rearrangement links TRBV9 to TRBJ2-1; possible D gene TRBD1, 5 bases. The CDR3 length is 16 residues. Germline V gene lookup returns CDR1 SGDLS and CDR2 YYNGEE. V lost 0 bases to trimming and J lost 3 bases, with 13 bases between them. The CDR3 bases are TGTGCCAGCAGCGTAGCGGGCGGACAACACTACAATGAGCAGTTCTTC. Protein product: CASSVAGGQHYNEQFF.

This chain connects TRBV18 to TRBJ2-7, with D possibly being TRBD1 (6 bases). Deletions cut 1 base from V and 6 bases from J, with 16 bases between. Germline lookup yields CDR1 KGHSH and CDR2 LQKENI. The CDR3 spans 15 residues. The CDR3 DNA is TGTGCCAGCTCACCACGACAACAGGGTCCCTCCGAGCAGTACTTC. Its protein is CASSPRQQGPSEQYF.

Here the CDR3 reads CAISESEPRTQYF. In DNA, the CDR3 is TGTGCCATCAGTGAGTCAGAGCCTCGGACCCAGTACTTC. V is TRBV10-3 and J is TRBJ2-5; no clear D. Germline assignment: CDR1 ENHRY and CDR2 SYGVKD. Between the trimmed V and J ends, which lost 0 bases and 7 bases, there was a span of 9 bases. The CDR3 length is 13 residues.

J is TRBJ2-3 and V is TRBV25-1; 10 bases map to TRBD2. V trimming: 5 bases; J trimming: 0 bases; junction bases outside the gene matches: 8. The CDR3 is 17 residues long. Germline V gene lookup returns CDR1 MGHDK and CDR2 SYGVNS. CDR3 sequence reads: CASSRSGGVDSTDTQYF. CDR3 nucleotide sequence: TGTGCCAGCAGTAGGAGCGGGGGGGTAGATAGCACAGATACGCAGTATTTT.

This rearrangement joins TRBV4-1 to TRBJ2-6; TRBD2 matches at 9 bases. V gave up 0 bases and J gave up 0 bases; unmatched junction bases: 6. The CDR3 is 19 amino acids. Germline loops: CDR1 MGHRA, CDR2 YSYEKL. The CDR3 loop reads CASSQEVAGVNSGANVLTF. CDR3 DNA: TGCGCCAGCAGCCAAGAAGTAGCGGGGGTGAACTCTGGGGCCAACGTCCTGACTTTC.

J is TRBJ2-5 and V is TRBV6-2 or TRBV6-3; 7 bases align to TRBD2. V was pared by 3 bases and J by 0 bases, with 7 bases of the junction left unmatched. The CDR3 is 16 residues long. CDR1 and CDR2 (germline): MNHEY, SVGEGT. CDR3 loop: CASSYSSGKYQETQYF. DNA for the CDR3: TGTGCCAGCAGTTATTCCAGCGGGAAGTACCAAGAGACCCAGTACTTC.

This chain uses TRBV2 with TRBJ2-6; D is undetermined. CDR3 length equals 14 residues. Trimming shortened V by 6 bases and J by 0 bases, and 6 bases separated the two germline ends. CDR1 SNHLY and CDR2 FYNNEI come from the germline V gene. In DNA, the CDR3 is TGTGCCAGCAGCCTTAGCTCTGGGGCCAACGTCCTGACTTTC. Translation: CASSLSSGANVLTF. Filled out from reference TRBV2 and TRBJ2-6, the complete variable domain reads EPEVTQTPSHQVTQMGQEVILRCVPISNHLYFYWYRQILGQKVEFLVSFYNNEISEKSEIFDDQFSVERPDGSNFTLKIRSTKLEDSAMYFCASSLSSGANVLTFGAGSRLTVL.

This chain joins TRBV30 and TRBJ2-1; 7 nucleotides align to TRBD2. CDR1 and CDR2 (germline): GTSNPN, SVGIG (reference sequence). J was trimmed by 2 bases and V by 0 bases; bases with no gene match: 10. The CDR3 length is 17 residues. CDR3 nucleotides: TGTGCCTGGAGTGTACCCCGAGGGGCGGGGGCCTACAATGAGCAGTTCTTC. Residues: CAWSVPRGAGAYNEQFF.

This chain links TRBV2 with TRBJ1-6; TRBD1 agrees at 9 bases. The CDR3 is 15 amino acids. Germline-derived CDR1 and CDR2 are SNHLY and FYNNEI. V shed 5 bases, J shed 5 bases, and the junction held 4 bases outside the gene matches. The CDR3 DNA reads TGTGCCAGCAGTAAAAGGACAGGGGATAATTCACCCCTCCACTTT. This translates into CASSKRTGDNSPLHF.

A single count supports this clone. V is TRBV6-5 and J is TRBJ2-7; no definite D call. CDR1 MNHEY and CDR2 SVGAGI come from the germline V gene. CDR3 length: 13 residues. The ends were cut back, 2 bases at V and 5 bases at J, with 10 bases in the middle. The CDR3 here is CASSYSVGNEQYF. CDR3 in DNA: TGTGCCAGCAGTTACAGCGTTGGCAACGAGCAGTACTTC.

In this sample, this clone turned up a few times. The V call is TRBV19, the J call TRBJ1-5; D uncertain. The CDR3 is 15 residues long. Trimming shortened V by 7 bases and J by 2 bases, and 15 bases separated the two germline ends. Germline lookup yields CDR1 LNHDA and CDR2 SQIVND (reference sequence). The CDR3 nucleotides are TGTGCCAGTACCCGACAAGACCTGGGCAATCAGCCCCAGCATTTT. Translating it yields CASTRQDLGNQPQHF.

The rearrangement links TRBV15 to TRBJ2-5, with 8 bases fitting TRBD2. CDR1 is LNHNV and CDR2 is YYDKDF in the germline V gene (reference sequence). The CDR3 consists of 16 residues. J gave up 4 bases and V 0 bases, and 7 bases lay outside the gene matches. The CDR3 sequence is CATSRDGSGGLETQYF. CDR3 DNA sequence: TGTGCCACCAGCAGAGATGGGAGCGGGGGACTAGAGACCCAGTACTTC.

The chain has TRBV11-2 and TRBJ1-4, with 8 nucleotides matching TRBD1. The germline V gene has CDR1 SGHAT and CDR2 FQNNGV. This CDR3 comprises 15 residues. V shed 5 bases and J 5 bases; nucleotides not matched to a gene: 7. For the CDR3, the DNA is TGTGCCAGCAGCGAAAACAGGGGGGGAAATGAAAAACTGTTTTTT. Its translation is CASSENRGGNEKLFF.

The chain joins TRBV9 to TRBJ2-6; weak D call: TRBD1 (6 bases). The germline V and J ends were trimmed by 0 bases and 4 bases, with 8 bases remaining between them. The CDR3 totals 15 residues. Germline lookup yields CDR1 SGDLS and CDR2 YYNGEE. The CDR3 region is CASSVGGTGANVLTF. CDR3 coding DNA: TGTGCCAGCAGCGTAGGAGGGACAGGGGCCAACGTCCTGACTTTC.

CDR3 in DNA: TGTGCCAGCAGCATACGACAGGGGTTTGAGGACACCATATATTTT. This sequence encodes CASSIRQGFEDTIYF. The chain links TRBV9 to TRBJ1-3; 8 positions match TRBD1. The J segment lost 8 bases and the V segment lost 4 bases, leaving 11 bases of the junction unmatched. CDR1 SGDLS and CDR2 YYNGEE come from the germline V gene. This CDR3 has 15 residues.

The chain carries TRBV28 and TRBJ1-1; maybe TRBD1 (6 bases). Germline V lookup: CDR1 MDHEN, CDR2 SYDVKM. V was clipped by 5 bases and J by 4 bases, with 17 bases between them. The CDR3 has 15 residues. The CDR3 DNA follows: TGTGCCAGCAGTCTACCGACAGGTCCGAGCACTGAAGCTTTCTTT. This gives the protein CASSLPTGPSTEAFF. Together with reference TRBV28 and TRBJ1-1, the CDR3 gives the full variable domain: DVKVTQSSRYLVKRTGEKVFLECVQDMDHENMFWYRQDPGLGLRLIYFSYDVKMKEKGDIPEGYSVSREKKERFSLILESASTNQTSMYLCASSLPTGPSTEAFFGQGTRLTVV.

The V call is TRBV27, the J call TRBJ1-6, with 8 bases aligning to TRBD1. The CDR3 extends over 16 amino acids. After removal of 4 bases from V and 0 bases from J, the junction contained 2 bases not matched to a gene. Germline values: CDR1 MNHEY, CDR2 SMNVEV (reference sequence). The CDR3 is CASSSGQGSYNSPLHF. The CDR3 DNA reads as TGTGCCAGCAGTTCAGGACAGGGCTCCTATAATTCACCCCTCCACTTT.

V and J are TRBV5-1 and TRBJ1-2; 9 bases agree with TRBD1. V shed 4 bases, J shed 8 bases, and the junction held 9 bases outside the gene matches. Germline V gives CDR1 SGHRS, CDR2 YFSETQ. The CDR3 is 14 amino acids. CDR3 DNA: TGCGCCAGCAGCCCGGACAGGGGTCTAGGAGGCTACACCTTC. This codes for CASSPDRGLGGYTF. Combining the CDR3 with reference TRBV5-1 and TRBJ1-2 gives the whole variable domain KAGVTQTPRYLIKTRGQQVTLSCSPISGHRSVSWYQQTPGQGLQFLFEYFSETQRNKGNFPGRFSGRQFSNSRSEMNVSTLELGDSALYLCASSPDRGLGGYTFGSGTRLTVV.

The rearrangement links TRBV5-4 to TRBJ1-3; D unresolved. This CDR3 contains 14 residues. V was trimmed by 0 bases and J by 4 bases, leaving 8 bases between them. CDR1 SGHNT and CDR2 YYREEE come from the germline V gene (reference sequence). The CDR3 bases are TGTGCCAGCAGCTTGGGACTGCGAGGAAACACCATATATTTT. This gives the protein CASSLGLRGNTIYF.

V is TRBV7-3 and J is TRBJ2-1, with TRBD2 identical over 10 bases. V was pared by 2 bases and J by 10 bases, with 8 bases of the junction left unmatched. Germline loops: CDR1 SGHTA, CDR2 FQGTGA. The CDR3 length is 15 residues. CDR3 amino acids: CASSLGLAGVQEQFF. The CDR3 DNA reads TGTGCCAGCAGCTTAGGGCTAGCGGGAGTTCAGGAGCAGTTCTTC. Variable domain in full (rest from reference TRBV7-3 and TRBJ2-1): GAGVSQTPSNKVTEKGKYVELRCDPISGHTALYWYRQSLGQGPEFLIYFQGTGAADDSGLPNDRFFAVRPEGSVSTLKIQRTERGDSAVYLCASSLGLAGVQEQFFGPGTRLTVL.